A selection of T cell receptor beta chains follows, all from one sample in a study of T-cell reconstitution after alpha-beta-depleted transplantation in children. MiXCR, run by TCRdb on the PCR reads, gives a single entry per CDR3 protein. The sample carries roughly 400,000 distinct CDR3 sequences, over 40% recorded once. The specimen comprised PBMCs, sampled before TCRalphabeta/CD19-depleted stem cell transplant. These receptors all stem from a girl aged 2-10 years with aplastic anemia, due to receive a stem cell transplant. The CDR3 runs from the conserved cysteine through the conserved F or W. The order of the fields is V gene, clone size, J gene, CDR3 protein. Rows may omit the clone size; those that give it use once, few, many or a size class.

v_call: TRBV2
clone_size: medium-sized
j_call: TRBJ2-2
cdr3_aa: CASSVPGLAGEYTGELFF

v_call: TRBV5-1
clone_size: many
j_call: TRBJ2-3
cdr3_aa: CASRAVGGSTDTQYF

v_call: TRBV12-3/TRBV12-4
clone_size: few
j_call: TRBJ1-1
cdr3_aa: CASIEAGRYKTEAFF

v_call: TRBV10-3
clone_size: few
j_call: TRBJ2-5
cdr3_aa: CAISSTESGAQYF

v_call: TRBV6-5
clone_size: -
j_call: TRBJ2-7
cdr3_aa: CASSNPGQRYEQYF

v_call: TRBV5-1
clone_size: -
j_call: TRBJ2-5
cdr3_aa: CASSFGYYRDLQETQYF

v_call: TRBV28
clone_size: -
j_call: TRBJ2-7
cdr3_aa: CASSLVLAGASYEQYF

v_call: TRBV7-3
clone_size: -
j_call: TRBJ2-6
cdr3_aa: CASSPETGRVSGANVLTF

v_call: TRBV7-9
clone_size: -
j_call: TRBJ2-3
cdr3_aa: CASSYGKNTQYF

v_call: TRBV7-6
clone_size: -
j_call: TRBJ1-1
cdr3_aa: CASSSGQGASEAFF

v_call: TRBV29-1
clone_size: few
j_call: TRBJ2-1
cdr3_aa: CSVDGLLNEQFF

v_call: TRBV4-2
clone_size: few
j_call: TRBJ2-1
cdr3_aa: CASSQDLLAGGPRSYNEQFF